Below are 19 T cell receptor beta chains sequenced from a single sample in a study of T-cell memory formation after mild COVID-19. MiXCR, applied by TCRdb to the 5' RACE reads, yields one record per CDR3 protein. Of 65,000 to 90,000 distinct CDR3 sequences detected, around 13% appear once; the ten largest clones hold less than 45%. The sequencing sample was made of PBMCs or a T cell subset sorted from them (not recorded which). Every receptor here comes from a man between 18 and 29 years old who had mild COVID-19 (a few samples of this study predate the infection). Cell type and time point are not known.

The sample holds many counts of this clonotype. V is TRBV11-3 and J is TRBJ2-5; TRBD1 might be the D (6 bases). Deletions cut 5 bases from V and 0 bases from J, with 7 bases between. Germline CDR1 SGHNT, CDR2 YENEEA. The CDR3 is made up of 13 amino acids. CDR3 sequence reads: CASSHRDQETQYF. In nucleotides, the CDR3 is TGTGCCAGCAGCCACAGGGACCAAGAGACCCAGTACTTC.

About this clonotype: Compared with germline, one end of the junction differs, possibly owing to a read error. V and J are TRBV7-6 and TRBJ2-1; 11 bases agree with TRBD1. This CDR3 region has 16 residues. In germline, CDR1 is SGHVS, CDR2 FNYEAQ. The DNA for the CDR3 is TGTTCCAGCAGCTTAGCGGGACAGGGGGAAAACAATGAGCAGTTCTTC. Translation gives CSSSLAGQGENNEQFF.

V gene TRBV7-9 combines with J gene TRBJ2-7; 7 bases are a match to TRBD1. Per germline, CDR1 SEHNR and CDR2 FQNEAQ (reference sequence). Trimming cost V 2 bases and J 7 bases; bases outside gene matches: 5. The CDR3 is 13 residues long. CDR3 coding DNA: TGTGCCAGCAGCTTAAGGGGGCGCGAAGAGCAGTACTTC. Translation: CASSLRGREEQYF.

The rearrangement uses TRBV4-3 and TRBJ2-6, with D unresolved. CDR1 is LGHNA and CDR2 is YSLEER in the germline V gene. This CDR3 comprises 16 residues. The V gene lost 1 base and the J gene lost 0 bases, with 7 bases spanning the gap. In DNA, the CDR3 is TGCGCCAGCAGCCAAGTCCTAGTCTCTGGGGCCAACGTCCTGACTTTC. Protein: CASSQVLVSGANVLTF.

The gene calls are TRBV10-1 and TRBJ2-7; D gene ambiguous. The germline CDR1 and CDR2 sequences are WNHNN and SYGVQD (reference sequence). This CDR3 is 13 amino acids long. Between the trimmed V and J ends, which lost 3 bases and 3 bases, there was a span of 9 bases. The CDR3 nucleotides are TGCGCCAGCAGTGACCCCCCTATCTACGAGCAGTACGTC. This sequence encodes CASSDPPIYEQYV.

The chain combines TRBV7-6 with TRBJ1-3, with 7 bases identical to TRBD1. Trimming took 3 bases from V and 4 from J; bases not matched to a gene: 3. The CDR3 has 14 residues. CDR1 SGHVS and CDR2 FNYEAQ come from the germline V gene. For the CDR3, the DNA is TGTGCCAGCAGCTTTGGGACAGACGGAAACACCATATATTTT. Translated: CASSFGTDGNTIYF. Using reference TRBV7-6 and TRBJ1-3 for the parts outside the CDR3, the full variable domain is GAGVSQSPRYKVTKRGQDVALRCDPISGHVSLYWYRQALGQGPEFLTYFNYEAQQDKSGLPNDRFSAERPEGSISTLTIQRTEQRDSAMYRCASSFGTDGNTIYFGEGSWLTVV.

In DNA form, the CDR3 reads TGTGCCAGCAGCTTAGGTTGGACAGATAATGAAAAACTGTTTTTT. This gives the protein CASSLGWTDNEKLFF. This rearrangement joins TRBV7-8 to TRBJ1-4; tentative D call: TRBD1 (6 bases). Trimming stripped 1 base from V and 4 bases from J, with 10 bases between. The CDR3 is made up of 15 amino acids. From germline, CDR1 is SGHVS and CDR2 FQNEAQ.

This clonotype has more than one count but fewer than ten. The chain joins TRBV7-2 to TRBJ1-2; no reliable D call. The CDR3 has 13 residues. Trimming took 7 bases from V and 6 from J, leaving 15 bases between them. Germline CDR1 is SGHTA and CDR2 is FQGNSA. The CDR3 bases are TGTGCCAGCAACGTGGCGGGGAGAGATGGCTACACCTTC. This encodes CASNVAGRDGYTF.

This clonotype was seen more than once but under ten times. The chain combines TRBV7-6 with TRBJ2-1, with D possibly TRBD2 on 5 matching bases. The CDR3 is 14 amino acids. Germline V gives CDR1 SGHVS, CDR2 FNYEAQ. V was trimmed by 3 bases and J by 3 bases, leaving 9 bases between them. CDR3: CASSFGVGYNEQFF. CDR3 DNA: TGTGCCAGCAGCTTCGGGGTAGGCTACAATGAGCAGTTCTTC.

This clonotype turned up a few times. The rearrangement uses TRBV6-2 or TRBV6-3 and TRBJ2-7; TRBD2 matches 9 bases. Germline values: CDR1 MNHEY, CDR2 SVGEGT. The V segment lost 6 bases and the J segment 0 bases; nucleotides outside the gene matches: 6. The CDR3 consists of 15 residues. The CDR3 protein is CASSRGGAISYEQYF. The CDR3 DNA reads as TGTGCCAGCAGCCGCGGGGGGGCTATCTCCTACGAGCAGTACTTC.

This clonotype was seen only a few times. The V call is TRBV5-6, the J call TRBJ1-2; 9 bases are a match to TRBD1. Germline assignment: CDR1 SGHDT and CDR2 YYEEEE. The trim removed 3 bases at V and 3 bases at J, leaving 9 bases unmatched. The CDR3 runs 16 residues. The CDR3 bases are TGTGCCAGCAGCTACCCCTTTGGGGACAGGGACTATGGCTACACCTTC. This translates into CASSYPFGDRDYGYTF.

The chain combines TRBV6-1 with TRBJ2-7; no definite D call. The CDR3 is 13 amino acids. Per germline, CDR1 MNHNS and CDR2 SASEGT. V gave up 6 bases and J gave up 0 bases, with 9 bases separating them. CDR3: CASRVGPSYEQYF. CDR3 DNA sequence: TGTGCCAGCAGGGTAGGACCCTCCTACGAGCAGTACTTC.

This clonotype was counted only a few times. One junction end does not reproduce the germline sequence, and a read error may be involved. The V gene is TRBV20-1, the J gene TRBJ1-2, with 7 nucleotides matching TRBD1. CDR1 and CDR2 (germline): DFQATT, SNEGSKA (reference sequence). The CDR3 contains 16 residues. This CDR3 reads CSARERIFRDSGGIAF. CDR3 nucleotide sequence: TGCAGTGCTAGAGAGCGAATCTTCCGGGACAGCGGAGGTATCGCCTTC.

This clonotype was seen more than once but under ten times. The CDR3 here is CSVEGGTQKGYEQYF. Here the CDR3 DNA reads TGCAGCGTTGAAGGCGGGACACAAAAGGGTTACGAGCAGTACTTC. The chain employs TRBV29-1 and TRBJ2-7, with D possibly called TRBD1 or TRBD2 (6 bases each). CDR1 SQVTM and CDR2 ANQGSEA come from the germline V gene. The CDR3 is 15 amino acids. The V and J ends lost 1 base and 4 bases respectively, with 17 bases between them.

This clonotype was detected many times. The junction does not match germline at one end; this may be a read error. This chain uses TRBV7-7 with TRBJ2-3, with 8 bases identical to TRBD2. This CDR3 is built from 15 residues. In germline, CDR1 is SSHAT, CDR2 FNYEAQ (reference sequence). CDR3 loop: CASSYAAGGTDTQYF. The DNA of the CDR3 is TGTGCTAGCAGCTACGCAGCGGGGGGCACAGATACGCAGTATTTT. Complete variable domain (other parts from reference TRBV7-7 and TRBJ2-3): GAGVSQSPRYKVTKRGQDVTLRCDPISSHATLYWYQQALGQGPEFLTYFNYEAQPDKSGLPSDRFSAERPEGSISTLTIQRTEQRDSAMYRCASSYAAGGTDTQYFGPGTRLTVL.

This chain uses TRBV5-1 with TRBJ2-3; D remains ambiguous. CDR1 is SGHRS and CDR2 is YFSETQ in the germline V gene. The CDR3 is 14 amino acids. V lost 5 bases and J 0 bases, leaving 10 bases between the germline ends. The CDR3 sequence: CASRAQRSTDTQYF. CDR3 in DNA: TGCGCCAGCAGGGCTCAGCGCAGCACAGATACGCAGTATTTT.

This clonotype was seen a few times. The chain has TRBV29-1 and TRBJ2-1; TRBD1 matches 12 bases. Germline loops: CDR1 SQVTM, CDR2 ANQGSEA. Unmatched junction bases numbered 6, after V lost 6 bases and J lost 6 bases. The CDR3 spans 14 residues. For the CDR3, the DNA is TGCAGCGTGGCCGGGACAGGGGGCTTCAATGAGCAGTTCTTC. It yields the protein CSVAGTGGFNEQFF.

The genes are TRBV4-3 and TRBJ1-2, with 10 bases that match TRBD1. The V gene's germline CDR1 is LGHNA and CDR2 YSLEER. This CDR3 has 15 amino acids. The V segment lost 3 bases and the J segment 6 bases; nucleotides outside the gene matches: 7. The CDR3 spells CASSHHGDRGDGYTF. The CDR3 nucleotides are TGCGCCAGCAGCCACCATGGGGACAGGGGCGATGGCTACACCTTC.

The rearrangement uses TRBV4-1 and TRBJ2-7; 7 bases map to TRBD2. Germline trimming cut 1 base from V and 4 bases from J; bases unmatched to any gene: 4. The germline gives CDR1 MGHRA, CDR2 YSYEKL. This CDR3 contains 14 residues. In DNA, the CDR3 is TGCGCCAGCAGCCAAGTGCTCGGGAGGTACGAGCAGTACTTC. It translates to CASSQVLGRYEQYF.